Sequencing of this T cell receptor (beta chain) was carried out in a study of a mutant IDH1 vaccine in newly diagnosed glioma. Method: immunoSEQ multiplex PCR; TCRdb's copy keeps in-frame clones and lacks some. Of about 50,000 clones listed, roughly 80% are singletons. As to this clone: The antigen remains unidentified. The sample has other DNA sequences that encode this CDR3 too.

Time point: week 35, safety follow-up. Each dose delivered 300 ug of mutant IDH1 20-mer peptide subcutaneously with imiquimod. The sequence came from a woman under 30 with glioma. The sample in question was PBMCs, obtained from a glioma patient whose treatment included an IDH1 peptide vaccine.

CDR3 sequence (DNA): TGTGCCAGCAGCCAAGGGGGTTACGAGCAGTACTTC. Amino acid sequence: CASSQGGYEQYF. The chain employs TRBV4-2 and TRBJ2-7; no clear D. The germline CDR1 and CDR2 sequences are LGHNA and YNFKEQ. The length of the CDR3 is 12 residues. With 1 base removed from V and 4 bases from J, the gap between germline ends came to 5 bases.